These 24 T cell receptor beta chains share one sample of origin, sequenced in a study of T cell clusters in autoimmune cytopenias. TRB was amplified from approximately 230 ng of peripheral blood genomic DNA per sample. TRB was amplified by touch-down multiplex PCR, primer pools A and B combined. Each CDR3 protein gets one entry in TCRdb, which reprocessed the multiplex PCR reads and gives no DNA. This table holds some 7,000 distinct CDR3 sequences. These sequences were also reported in another study, on T cell repertoires in aging, cancer and after chemotherapy.

Sequencing was done on a sample of peripheral blood. The receptors derive from a human donor in good health.

This clonotype is called medium-sized (0.01 to 0.1%) based on its frequency. The V gene is TRBV27, the J gene TRBJ2-2. This CDR3 is 13 amino acids long. Looked up from germline, CDR1 is MNHEY and CDR2 is SMNVEV (reference sequence). This CDR3 is CASRLAEAGELFF.

The rearrangement joins TRBV27 to TRBJ1-3; the TCRdb D gene call, TRBD1, has no DNA to confirm it. Germline V CDR1 and CDR2: MNHEY, SMNVEV (reference sequence). The CDR3 is 15 residues long. CDR3 residues: CASSPRTGAGNTIYF.

This clonotype is deemed medium-sized (0.01 to 0.1%) by its frequency. The chain couples TRBV5-6 to TRBJ1-4. This CDR3 is 13 amino acids long. From germline, CDR1 is SGHDT and CDR2 YYEEEE. The CDR3 region is CASSFNVGEWLFF.

According to its frequency, this clonotype is medium-sized (0.01 to 0.1%). This chain links TRBV13 with TRBJ1-4. The length of the CDR3 is 15 residues. Germline V gene data show CDR1 as PRHDT and CDR2 as FYEKMQ (reference sequence). CDR3: CASSLTTPYNEKLFF.

This clonotype is identified as medium-sized from frequency. The chain joins TRBV29-1 to TRBJ2-5; TCRdb's D call, TRBD1, is unchecked because there is no DNA. Germline CDR1 and CDR2: SQVTM and ANQGSEA. CDR3 length equals 12 residues. CDR3 in amino acids: CSVRVSQETQYF. Full variable domain (remainder filled in from reference TRBV29-1 and TRBJ2-5): SAVISQKPSRDICQRGTSLTIQCQVDSQVTMMFWYRQQPGQSLTLIATANQGSEATYESGFVIDKFPISRPNLTFSTLTVSNMSPEDSSIYLCSVRVSQETQYFGPGTRLLVL.

CDR3: CASSLVGGSYNSPLHF. The chain couples TRBV12-3 or TRBV12-4 to TRBJ1-6. The CDR3 has 16 amino acids.

The chain employs TRBV6-4 and TRBJ2-3; TCRdb's D call of TRBD2 is untestable without DNA. The CDR3 runs to 19 residues. Germline CDR1 and CDR2: MRHNA and SNTAGT. The CDR3 reads CASRRDASGGLLSTDTQYF.

The chain is built from TRBV20-1 and TRBJ2-2; TCRdb selects TRBD1, and the lack of DNA leaves this call unchecked. From germline, CDR1 is DFQATT and CDR2 SNEGSKA (reference sequence). The length of the CDR3 is 14 residues. The CDR3 loop reads CSASRDSVTGELFF.

CDR3 protein: CASSQLDRKETQYF. V usage is TRBV5-6 and J usage is TRBJ2-5; with no DNA, the TCRdb D assignment of TRBD1 cannot be verified. Germline lookup yields CDR1 SGHDT and CDR2 YYEEEE. The CDR3 is made up of 14 amino acids.

CDR3 sequence reads: CSATLTGTDTQYF. The chain is built from TRBV20-1 and TRBJ2-3; the TCRdb D gene call, TRBD1, has no DNA to confirm it. The length of the CDR3 is 13 residues. Germline assignment: CDR1 DFQATT and CDR2 SNEGSKA (reference sequence).

The rearrangement joins TRBV20-1 to TRBJ2-5; TCRdb's D call, TRBD2, is unchecked because there is no DNA. The CDR3 runs 14 residues. Germline lookup yields CDR1 DFQATT and CDR2 SNEGSKA (reference sequence). The CDR3 reads CSARAGRSLETQYF.

Its frequency marks this clonotype as medium-sized. V gene TRBV29-1 combines with J gene TRBJ2-2; the TCRdb D gene call, TRBD1, has no DNA to confirm it. The CDR3 extends over 15 amino acids. Germline CDR1 and CDR2: SQVTM and ANQGSEA. The CDR3: CSAGPGQGHTGELFF.

This chain links TRBV10-3 with TRBJ1-1; lacking DNA, the TRBD1 call made by TCRdb goes unchecked. The CDR3 is 14 residues long. The germline V gene has CDR1 ENHRY and CDR2 SYGVKD. CDR3 sequence reads: CAIRGTAQNTEAFF.

This clonotype is labeled medium-sized based on frequency. The chain employs TRBV6-5 and TRBJ2-7; TCRdb indicates TRBD1, and absent DNA this call remains unverified. CDR1 is MNHEY, CDR2 SVGAGI, per germline. This CDR3 has 13 residues. This CDR3 reads CASSSTGYYEQYF.

Measured by frequency, this clonotype is medium-sized. CDR3 in amino acids: CASSYGGVGYEQYF. This chain links TRBV5-6 with TRBJ2-7; absent DNA, TCRdb's TRBD2 call cannot be checked. Germline CDR1 SGHDT, CDR2 YYEEEE. The CDR3 consists of 14 residues.

This clonotype counts as medium-sized (0.01 to 0.1%) by frequency. V and J are TRBV12-3 or TRBV12-4 and TRBJ2-1; TCRdb returns TRBD2, unconfirmable since there is no DNA. This CDR3 has 14 amino acids. This CDR3 is CASSTSGGADEQFF.

The chain combines TRBV6-4 with TRBJ2-1; the TRBD2 assignment by TCRdb is unverifiable without DNA. The CDR3 runs 14 residues. CDR1 is MRHNA and CDR2 is SNTAGT in the germline V gene. The CDR3 loop is CASRYTAGFNEQFF.

This clonotype is labeled medium-sized based on frequency. This chain uses TRBV29-1 with TRBJ1-5. The germline gives CDR1 SQVTM, CDR2 ANQGSEA. CDR3 size: 14 residues. CDR3 sequence: CSVGLGSSGQPQHF.

J is TRBJ1-5 and V is TRBV6-1; absent DNA, TCRdb's TRBD1 call cannot be checked. The CDR3 consists of 17 residues. Germline values: CDR1 MNHNS, CDR2 SASEGT. The CDR3 here is CASSDPREGGVRQPQHF.

This clonotype counts as medium-sized by frequency. This chain uses TRBV12-3 or TRBV12-4 with TRBJ1-2. The CDR3 length is 13 residues. The chain's CDR3 is CASSYGLRAGYTF.

The V call is TRBV15, the J call TRBJ2-3; TCRdb lists TRBD1, though no DNA is available to test this call. Germline V gene lookup returns CDR1 LNHNV and CDR2 YYDKDF (reference sequence). This CDR3 contains 15 residues. The CDR3 sequence is CATSRATGGSDTQYF. Full variable domain (remainder filled in from reference TRBV15 and TRBJ2-3): DAMVIQNPRYQVTQFGKPVTLSCSQTLNHNVMYWYQQKSSQAPKLLFHYYDKDFNNEADTPDNFQSRRPNTSFCFLDIRSPGLGDTAMYLCATSRATGGSDTQYFGPGTRLTVL.

The rearrangement joins TRBV27 to TRBJ1-4; TCRdb returns TRBD1, unconfirmable since there is no DNA. Germline V lookup: CDR1 MNHEY, CDR2 SMNVEV (reference sequence). There are 14 residues in the CDR3. CDR3 region: CASSLRGNNEKLFF.

By frequency, this clonotype is medium-sized. The chain carries TRBV29-1 and TRBJ2-3; TCRdb designates TRBD2, a call that cannot be tested without DNA. CDR3 length: 14 residues. Germline V gives CDR1 SQVTM, CDR2 ANQGSEA. The CDR3 sequence: CSVVSSGSTDTQYF.

The chain links TRBV19 to TRBJ1-3; TCRdb's D call of TRBD1 is untestable without DNA. The germline V gene encodes CDR1 LNHDA and CDR2 SQIVND (reference sequence). This CDR3 has 19 residues. CDR3 in amino acids: CASSTPRRQADLSGNTIYF. Together with reference TRBV19 and TRBJ1-3, the CDR3 gives the full variable domain: DGGITQSPKYLFRKEGQNVTLSCEQNLNHDAMYWYRQDPGQGLRLIYYSQIVNDFQKGDIAEGYSVSREKKESFPLTVTSAQKNPTAFYLCASSTPRRQADLSGNTIYFGEGSWLTVV.